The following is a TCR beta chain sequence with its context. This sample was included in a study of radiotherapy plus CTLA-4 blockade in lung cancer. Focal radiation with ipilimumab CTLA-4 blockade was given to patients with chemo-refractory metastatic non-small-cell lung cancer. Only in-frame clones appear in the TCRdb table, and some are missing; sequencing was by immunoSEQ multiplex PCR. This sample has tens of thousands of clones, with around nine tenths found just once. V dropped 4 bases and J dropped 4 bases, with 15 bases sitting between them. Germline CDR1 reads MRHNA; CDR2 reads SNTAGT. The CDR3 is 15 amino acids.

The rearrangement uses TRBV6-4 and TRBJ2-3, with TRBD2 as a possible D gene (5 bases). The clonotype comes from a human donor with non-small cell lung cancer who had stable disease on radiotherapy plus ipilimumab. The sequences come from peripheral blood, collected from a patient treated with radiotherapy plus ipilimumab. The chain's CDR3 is CASSVEGSSADTQYF. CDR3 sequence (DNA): TGTGCCAGCAGTGTAGAGGGATCATCGGCAGATACGCAGTATTTT.